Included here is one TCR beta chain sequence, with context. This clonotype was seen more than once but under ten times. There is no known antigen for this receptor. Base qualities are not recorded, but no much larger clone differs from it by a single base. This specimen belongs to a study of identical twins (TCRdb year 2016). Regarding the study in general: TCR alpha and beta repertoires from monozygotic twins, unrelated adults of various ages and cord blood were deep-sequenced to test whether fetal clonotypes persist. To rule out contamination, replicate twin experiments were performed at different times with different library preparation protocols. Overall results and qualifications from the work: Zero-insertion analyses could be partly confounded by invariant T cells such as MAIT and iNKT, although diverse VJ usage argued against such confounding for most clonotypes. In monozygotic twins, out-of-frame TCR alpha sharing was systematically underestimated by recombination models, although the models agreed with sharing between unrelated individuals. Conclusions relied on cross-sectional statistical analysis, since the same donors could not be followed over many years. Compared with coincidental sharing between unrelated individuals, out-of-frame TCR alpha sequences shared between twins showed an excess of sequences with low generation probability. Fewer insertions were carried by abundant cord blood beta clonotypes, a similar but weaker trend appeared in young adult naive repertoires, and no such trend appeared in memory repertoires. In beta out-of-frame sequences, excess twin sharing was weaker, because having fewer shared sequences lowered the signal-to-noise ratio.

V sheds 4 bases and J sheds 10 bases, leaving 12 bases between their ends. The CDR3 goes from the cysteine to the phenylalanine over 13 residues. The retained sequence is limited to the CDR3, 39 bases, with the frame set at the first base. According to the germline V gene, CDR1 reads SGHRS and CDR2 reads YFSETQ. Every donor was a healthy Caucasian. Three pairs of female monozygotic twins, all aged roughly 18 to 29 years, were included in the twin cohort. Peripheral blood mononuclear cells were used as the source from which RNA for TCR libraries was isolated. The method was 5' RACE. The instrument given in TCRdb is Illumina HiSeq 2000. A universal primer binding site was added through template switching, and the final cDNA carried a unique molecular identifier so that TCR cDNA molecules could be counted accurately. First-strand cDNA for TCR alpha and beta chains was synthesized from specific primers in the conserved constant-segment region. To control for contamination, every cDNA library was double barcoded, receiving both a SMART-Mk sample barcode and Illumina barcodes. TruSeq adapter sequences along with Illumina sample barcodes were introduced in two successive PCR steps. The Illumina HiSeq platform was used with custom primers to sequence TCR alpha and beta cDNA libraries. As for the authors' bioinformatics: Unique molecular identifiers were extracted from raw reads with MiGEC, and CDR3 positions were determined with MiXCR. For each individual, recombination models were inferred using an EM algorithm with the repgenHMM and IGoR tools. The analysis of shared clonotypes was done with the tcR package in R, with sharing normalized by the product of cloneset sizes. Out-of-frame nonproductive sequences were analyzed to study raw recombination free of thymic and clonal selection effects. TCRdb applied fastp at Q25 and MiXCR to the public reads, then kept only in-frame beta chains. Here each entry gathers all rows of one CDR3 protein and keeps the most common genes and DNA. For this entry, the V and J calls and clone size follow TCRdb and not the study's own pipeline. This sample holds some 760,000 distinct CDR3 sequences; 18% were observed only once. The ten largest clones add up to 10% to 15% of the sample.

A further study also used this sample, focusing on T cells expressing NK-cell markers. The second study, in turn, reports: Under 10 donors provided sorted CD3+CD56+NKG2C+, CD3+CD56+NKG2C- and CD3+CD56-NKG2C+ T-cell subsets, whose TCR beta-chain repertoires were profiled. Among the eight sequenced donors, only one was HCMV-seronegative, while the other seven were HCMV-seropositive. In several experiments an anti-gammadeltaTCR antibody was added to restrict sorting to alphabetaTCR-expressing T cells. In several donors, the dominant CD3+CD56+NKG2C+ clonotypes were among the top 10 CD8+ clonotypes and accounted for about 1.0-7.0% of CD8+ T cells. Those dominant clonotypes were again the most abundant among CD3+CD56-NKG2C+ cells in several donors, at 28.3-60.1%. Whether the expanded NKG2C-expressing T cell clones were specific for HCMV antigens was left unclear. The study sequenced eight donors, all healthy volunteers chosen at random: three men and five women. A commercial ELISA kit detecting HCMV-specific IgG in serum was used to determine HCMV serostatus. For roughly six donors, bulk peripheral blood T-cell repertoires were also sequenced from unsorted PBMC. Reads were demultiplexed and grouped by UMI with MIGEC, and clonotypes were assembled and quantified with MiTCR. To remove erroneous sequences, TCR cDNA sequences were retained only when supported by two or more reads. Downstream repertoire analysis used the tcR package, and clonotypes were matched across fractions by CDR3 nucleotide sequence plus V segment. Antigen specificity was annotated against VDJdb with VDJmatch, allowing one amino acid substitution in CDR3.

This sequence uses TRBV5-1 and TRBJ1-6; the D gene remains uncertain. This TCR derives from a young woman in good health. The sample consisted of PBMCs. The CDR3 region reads CASSPEDASPLHF. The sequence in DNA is TGCGCCAGCAGCCCCGAAGACGCGTCACCCCTCCACTTT.